Each of the 19 T cell receptor beta chains below was sequenced from the same sample in a study of blood T cells in healthy people across ages. Then a second PCR, running roughly 7 to 11 cycles, was carried out with a sample-barcoded 5' primer and a J-beta primer mix. MiXCR, run by TCRdb on the 5' RACE reads, gives a single entry per CDR3 protein. The table records 650,000 to 900,000 distinct CDR3 sequences, about 62% of them present only once. Sequenced sample: blood. These receptors originate from a man aged 25 to 45 in good health.

This chain uses TRBV12-3 or TRBV12-4 with TRBJ2-2, with 8 nucleotides matching TRBD1. The junction had 7 bases not matched to a gene; V was cut back by 6 bases and J by 4 bases. The length of the CDR3 is 15 residues. The CDR3 loop reads CASRLQGVGTGELFF. The CDR3 DNA follows: TGTGCCAGCAGACTACAGGGGGTTGGCACCGGGGAGCTGTTTTTT.

The J gene is TRBJ2-4, the V gene TRBV28; D remains ambiguous. V was trimmed by 8 bases and J by 2 bases, leaving 7 bases between them. The CDR3 is 12 amino acids. Germline loops: CDR1 MDHEN, CDR2 SYDVKM. CDR3 DNA: TGTGCCAGCCACCAACCCAAAAACATTCAGTACTTC. Amino acids: CASHQPKNIQYF.

This clonotype was seen a single time. The chain joins TRBV28 to TRBJ1-1, with unresolved D. V was trimmed by 10 bases and J by 4 bases, leaving 19 bases between them. From germline, CDR1 is MDHEN and CDR2 SYDVKM. The CDR3 has 14 amino acids. CDR3 sequence: CAITPGWGSTEAFF. The CDR3 DNA follows: TGTGCCATAACCCCGGGGTGGGGTAGCACTGAAGCTTTCTTT.

The CDR3 sequence is CASSSLSGGGTQYF. The DNA of the CDR3 is TGTGCCAGCAGTTCCCTCTCGGGGGGTGGGACCCAGTACTTC. The genes are TRBV6-5 and TRBJ2-5; 7 nucleotides align to TRBD2. This CDR3 region has 14 residues. V gave up 4 bases and J gave up 7 bases; unmatched junction bases: 9. Germline V gives CDR1 MNHEY, CDR2 SVGAGI.

The chain couples TRBV7-3 to TRBJ2-4, with D possibly TRBD1 on 6 matching bases. Germline lookup yields CDR1 SGHTA and CDR2 FQGTGA. The CDR3 extends over 14 amino acids. Trimming took 4 bases from V and 13 from J, leaving 20 bases between them. The DNA for the CDR3 is TGTGCCAGCAGCTCTGCATCGGACAGCAGGAAGCAGTACTTC. Translation: CASSSASDSRKQYF.

The chain uses TRBV7-2 and TRBJ1-1; no clear D gene. Trimming shortened V by 2 bases and J by 1 base, and 11 bases separated the two germline ends. This CDR3 region has 15 residues. Germline CDR1 is SGHTA and CDR2 is FQGNSA. Here the CDR3 DNA reads TGTGCCAGCAGCTTAAGGAGGGTGGGGAACACTGAAGCTTTCTTT. Translating it yields CASSLRRVGNTEAFF.

CDR3 protein: CASSLDGTANYEQYF. The CDR3 region has the DNA TGCGCCAGCAGCTTAGACGGGACAGCGAACTACGAGCAGTACTTC. V usage is TRBV5-1 and J usage is TRBJ2-7; 7 bases fit TRBD1. Germline V CDR1 and CDR2: SGHRS, YFSETQ. Germline trimming cut 2 bases from V and 3 bases from J; bases unmatched to any gene: 8. The CDR3 has 15 residues.

V usage is TRBV15 and J usage is TRBJ2-3; D is uncertain. Trimming stripped 3 bases from V and 1 base from J, with 8 bases between. Germline V CDR1 and CDR2: LNHNV, YYDKDF (reference sequence). CDR3 length: 14 residues. CDR3: CATSRVLGTDTQYF. CDR3 sequence (DNA): TGTGCCACCAGCAGGGTCCTGGGCACAGATACGCAGTATTTT. The full variable domain, completed using reference TRBV15 and TRBJ2-3, is DAMVIQNPRYQVTQFGKPVTLSCSQTLNHNVMYWYQQKSSQAPKLLFHYYDKDFNNEADTPDNFQSRRPNTSFCFLDIRSPGLGDTAMYLCATSRVLGTDTQYFGPGTRLTVL.

In regard to this clonotype: The junction does not match germline at one end; this may be a read error. This sequence joins TRBV7-2 and TRBJ1-4; D is ambiguous. In germline, CDR1 is SGHTA, CDR2 FQGNSA. The CDR3 has 15 amino acids. The CDR3, as DNA: TGTGCCAGCAGCCTAGCGGGAGGGTGGGGTGAAAAACTGTTTTTT. Its translation: CASSLAGGWGEKLFF.

The J gene is TRBJ2-6, the V gene TRBV4-3; D unclear. V was shortened by 4 bases and J by 0 bases, with 10 bases between the two germline ends. CDR3 length equals 16 residues. In germline, CDR1 is LGHNA, CDR2 YSLEER. Written as DNA, the CDR3 is TGCGCCAGCAGCCCCCGAATATTCTCTGGGGCCAACGTCCTGACTTTC. It codes for CASSPRIFSGANVLTF.

The chain uses TRBV20-1 and TRBJ2-7, with D tentatively TRBD1 or TRBD2 (5 bases each). V was cut by 1 base and J by 1 base, with 17 bases left in between. In germline, CDR1 is DFQATT, CDR2 SNEGSKA (reference sequence). The CDR3 is 16 residues long. The CDR3 spells CSARGKRDRPSYEQYF. In DNA, the CDR3 is TGCAGTGCTAGAGGTAAACGGGACCGACCTTCCTACGAGCAGTACTTC.

The V call is TRBV29-1, the J call TRBJ1-1; weak D call: TRBD1 (6 bases). Germline values: CDR1 SQVTM, CDR2 ANQGSEA. The CDR3 has 14 residues. V dropped 7 bases and J dropped 0 bases, with 15 bases sitting between them. CDR3 in amino acids: CSALNRAMNTEAFF. The CDR3 bases are TGCAGCGCACTGAACAGGGCCATGAACACTGAAGCTTTCTTT.

This chain joins TRBV12-3 or TRBV12-4 and TRBJ1-2, with D tentatively TRBD1 (6 bases). CDR3 length: 15 residues. Trimming pared 5 bases from V and 1 base from J, leaving 14 bases between. The CDR3 here is CASSPRGALNYGYTF. Written as DNA, the CDR3 is TGTGCCAGCAGTCCCCGGGGGGCGCTTAACTATGGCTACACCTTC.

The J gene is TRBJ2-5, the V gene TRBV7-2; maybe TRBD1 (5 bases). The V and J ends lost 5 bases and 0 bases respectively, with 13 bases between them. From germline, CDR1 is SGHTA and CDR2 FQGNSA. This CDR3 has 15 amino acids. The DNA of the CDR3 is TGTGCCAGCAGCACCCAGGGATTGTACCAAGAGACCCAGTACTTC. Translated: CASSTQGLYQETQYF.

This clonotype was counted a few times. The chain combines TRBV7-9 with TRBJ2-7, with 8 positions matching TRBD1. This CDR3 has 17 residues. V dropped 1 base and J dropped 3; count of bases not matched to a gene: 11. Germline lookup yields CDR1 SEHNR and CDR2 FQNEAQ (reference sequence). The CDR3 sequence is CASSLEYTGTGGYEQYF. The CDR3 DNA follows: TGTGCCAGCAGCTTAGAATATACCGGGACAGGCGGCTACGAGCAGTACTTC.

The rearrangement uses TRBV5-1 and TRBJ2-5, with D maybe TRBD2 (5 bases). The J call is in doubt because the DNA end fits TRBJ2-7 better. CDR3 length: 16 residues. CDR1 and CDR2 (germline): SGHRS, YFSETQ. CDR3 in DNA: TGCGCCAGCAGCCTAACGGGATCCTGGCGTCAGTACGAGCAGTACTTC. Residues: CASSLTGSWRQYEQYF.

This sequence joins TRBV7-9 and TRBJ2-1; 8 bases are a match to TRBD1. Losses at the gene ends were 2 bases for V and 4 bases for J; bases not matched to a gene: 4. CDR1 and CDR2 from the germline V gene are SEHNR and FQNEAQ (reference sequence). The length of the CDR3 is 15 residues. This CDR3 reads CASSLRQGTYNEQFF. CDR3 DNA: TGTGCCAGCAGCTTAAGACAGGGGACATACAATGAGCAGTTCTTC.

CDR3 coding DNA: TGTGCCAGCAGCTTGGAGGACAGTTGGTTAGCCCAGCATTTT. Residues: CASSLEDSWLAQHF. V is TRBV5-5 and J is TRBJ1-5; D perhaps matches TRBD1 (6 bases). The ends were cut back, 0 bases at V and 11 bases at J, with 15 bases in the middle. The CDR3 loop spans 14 amino acids. Germline loops: CDR1 SGHKS, CDR2 YYEKEE (reference sequence).

V is TRBV7-2 and J is TRBJ2-7; TRBD1 might be the D (5 bases). In germline, CDR1 is SGHTA, CDR2 FQGNSA. The CDR3 has 13 amino acids. Trimming stripped 5 bases from V and 3 bases from J, with 11 bases between. Here the CDR3 reads CASSPGHLYEQYF. The DNA for the CDR3 is TGTGCCAGCAGCCCCGGACACCTCTACGAGCAGTACTTC.